Following are 2 T cell receptor beta chains from one sample sequenced in a study of blood T cell repertoires in COVID-19. Here immunoSEQ multiplex PCR was the method, and the copy in TCRdb shows in-frame clones only, minus some. Among some 320,000 clones listed, roughly 85% were seen once. Source material: PBMCs or T cells enriched from blood (not recorded which). All receptors derive from a woman aged 25-40 years who had been exposed to COVID-19.

This chain links TRBV4-1 with TRBJ1-5, with 7 bases matching TRBD1. From germline, CDR1 is MGHRA and CDR2 YSYEKL. Trimming removed 4 bases from V and 1 base from J; junction bases left unmatched: 7. The CDR3 covers 16 residues. CDR3 nucleotide sequence: TGCGCCAGCAGCCGACAGGGTAGTTGGAGCAATCAGCCCCAGCATTTT. It yields the protein CASSRQGSWSNQPQHF.

This rearrangement joins TRBV3-1 (or the pseudogene TRBV3-2) to TRBJ1-1; 7 bases align to TRBD1. Germline CDR1 is LGHDT and CDR2 is YNNKEL (reference sequence). With 4 bases clipped from V and 2 bases from J, the junction kept 13 bases outside the gene matches. The CDR3 has 17 amino acids. In DNA, the CDR3 is TGTGCCAGCAGCCCCTATAGGGGACAGTCAAGCAACACTGAAGCTTTCTTT. This codes for CASSPYRGQSSNTEAFF.